This passage covers 4 T cell receptor beta chains from one sample sequenced in a study of blood T cell repertoires in COVID-19. Data came from immunoSEQ multiplex PCR; TCRdb stores just in-frame clones and leaves some out. This table has approximately 480,000 clones, roughly 89% appearing once. The specimen sequenced was peripheral blood. These receptors originate from a man aged 18 to 35 with COVID-19, enrolled during active disease.

The chain combines TRBV10-3 with TRBJ1-2, with D possibly matching TRBD1 (5 bases). Between the trimmed V and J ends, which lost 3 bases and 1 base, there was a span of 12 bases. CDR1 is ENHRY, CDR2 SYGVKD, per germline. There are 15 residues in the CDR3. Here the CDR3 DNA reads TGTGCCATCAGTGAAGAACAGGACATTAACTATGGCTACACCTTC. As protein: CAISEEQDINYGYTF.

This clone has only a few counts. The chain is built from TRBV7-2 and TRBJ2-5; D is possibly TRBD1 (5 bases). CDR3 length: 15 amino acids. Germline CDR1 SGHTA, CDR2 FQGNSA. Deletions cut 1 base from V and 5 bases from J, with 14 bases between. Here the CDR3 DNA reads TGTGCCAGCAGCTTAGGGGTTCTGTCAGGGGAGACCCAGTACTTC. It encodes CASSLGVLSGETQYF.

The chain joins TRBV9 to TRBJ2-7; 14 nucleotides agree with TRBD2. Per the germline V gene, CDR1 is SGDLS and CDR2 is YYNGEE. This CDR3 has 15 amino acids. Trimming took 4 bases from V and 5 from J; bases not matched to a gene: 5. The chain's CDR3 is CASSKMGLAGDEQYF. Here the CDR3 DNA reads TGTGCCAGCAGCAAAATGGGACTAGCGGGAGACGAGCAGTACTTC.

There are a few counts of this clone. The germline gene is not matched at one end of the junction; a read error may be the cause. The V and J genes are TRBV7-9 and TRBJ2-7; no clear D. There are 11 residues in the CDR3. Germline V gene lookup returns CDR1 SEHNR and CDR2 FQNEAQ (reference sequence). CDR3 in DNA: TGTGCCAGCAGCTCTACTTACGTGCAGTACTTC. It specifies CASSSTYVQYF.